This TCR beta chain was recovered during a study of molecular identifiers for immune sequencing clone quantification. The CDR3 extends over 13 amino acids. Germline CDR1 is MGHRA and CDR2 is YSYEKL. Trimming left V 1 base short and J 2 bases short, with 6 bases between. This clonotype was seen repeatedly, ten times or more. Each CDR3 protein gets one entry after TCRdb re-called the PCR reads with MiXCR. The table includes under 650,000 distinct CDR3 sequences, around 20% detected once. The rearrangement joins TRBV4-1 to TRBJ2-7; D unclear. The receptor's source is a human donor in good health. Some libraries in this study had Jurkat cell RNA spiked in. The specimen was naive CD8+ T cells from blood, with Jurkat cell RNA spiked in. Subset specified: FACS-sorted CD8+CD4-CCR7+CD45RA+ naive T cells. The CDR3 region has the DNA TGCGCCAGCAGCCAAGCCCAGGCCTACGAGCAGTACTTC. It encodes CASSQAQAYEQYF.